Sequencing of this T cell receptor (beta chain) was carried out in a study of blood T cell repertoires in COVID-19. Study overall: Researchers got acute and convalescent COVID-19 samples from the United States, Italy and Spain. Nucleic acid was either cDNA or gDNA, and it came from T cells, B-cell-depleted T cells, or PBMCs.

Original processing methods: Reference gene primers were amplified, and this amplification served to estimate nucleated cell counts. TCRdb's copy holds only in-frame clones and misses some; the assay was immunoSEQ multiplex PCR. V and J calls and clone size are given by that table; D and trimming were obtained from the DNA. The repertoire has about 170,000 clones, under 90% of them found once; the top ten carry approximately 2%. The TCR was taken from a woman of 80 years or more with acute or convalescent COVID-19. Material for sequencing was peripheral blood.

The DNA for the CDR3 is TGTGCCAGCAGGAAACAGGGGGCCCCCTACGAGCAGTACTTC. This sequence encodes CASRKQGAPYEQYF. V and J are TRBV28 and TRBJ2-7, with 9 positions matching TRBD1. With V trimmed by 6 bases and J by 2 bases, 5 bases remained unmatched. This CDR3 has 14 amino acids. Per germline, CDR1 MDHEN and CDR2 SYDVKM.